The following is a T cell receptor beta chain sequence with its context. The antigen is undetermined. These data are taken from a study of T cell repertoires in cytomegalovirus infection. TCRdb independently ran MiXCR on the reads; one entry per CDR3 protein. Counted here are roughly 700,000 distinct CDR3 sequences, approximately 33% occurring once; the ten biggest clones make up 18%. CDR1 is SGHTA and CDR2 is FQGNSA in the germline V gene. The length of the CDR3 is 14 residues. Trimming cost V 4 bases and J 1 base; bases outside gene matches: 4. The clonotype originates from a human donor in good health (CMV status not recorded). Some clones in this sample may be carry-over from other donors' samples. This chain links TRBV7-2 with TRBJ2-7, with 7 positions matching TRBD1. Specimen: cultured PBMCs, collected from culture after CMV antigen stimulation. Here the CDR3 DNA reads TGTGCCAGCAGCTCTAGGGACAGATCCTACGAGCAGTACTTC. Protein sequence: CASSSRDRSYEQYF.